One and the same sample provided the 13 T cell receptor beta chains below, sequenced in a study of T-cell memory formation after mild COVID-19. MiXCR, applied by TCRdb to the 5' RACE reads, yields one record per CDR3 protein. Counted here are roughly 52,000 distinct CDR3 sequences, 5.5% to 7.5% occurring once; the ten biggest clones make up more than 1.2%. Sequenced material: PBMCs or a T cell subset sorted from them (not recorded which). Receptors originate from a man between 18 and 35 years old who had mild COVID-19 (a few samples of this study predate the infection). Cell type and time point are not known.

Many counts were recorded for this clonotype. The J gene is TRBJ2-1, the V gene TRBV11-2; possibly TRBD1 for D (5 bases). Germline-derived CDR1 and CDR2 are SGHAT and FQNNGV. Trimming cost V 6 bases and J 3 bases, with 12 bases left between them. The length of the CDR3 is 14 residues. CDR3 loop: CASSNARGYNEQFF. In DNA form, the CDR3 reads TGTGCCAGCAGTAACGCAAGGGGCTACAATGAGCAGTTCTTC.

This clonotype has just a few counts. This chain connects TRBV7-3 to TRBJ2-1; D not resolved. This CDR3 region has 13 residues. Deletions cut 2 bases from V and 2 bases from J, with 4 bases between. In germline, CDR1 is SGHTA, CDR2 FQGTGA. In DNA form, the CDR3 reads TGTGCCAGCAGCTTATCGGCCTACAATGAGCAGTTCTTC. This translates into CASSLSAYNEQFF.

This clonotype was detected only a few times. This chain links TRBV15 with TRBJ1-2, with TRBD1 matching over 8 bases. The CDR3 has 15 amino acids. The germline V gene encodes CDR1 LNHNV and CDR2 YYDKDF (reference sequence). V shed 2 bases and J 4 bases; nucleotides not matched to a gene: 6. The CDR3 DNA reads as TGTGCCACCAGCAGATCCGGGACAGGCGTCTATGGCTACACCTTC. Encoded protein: CATSRSGTGVYGYTF.

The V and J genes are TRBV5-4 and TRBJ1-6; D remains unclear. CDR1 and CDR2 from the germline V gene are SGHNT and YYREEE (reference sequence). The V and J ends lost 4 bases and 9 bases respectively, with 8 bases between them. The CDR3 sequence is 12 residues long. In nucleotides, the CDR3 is TGTGCCAGCAGCCAACAACGTTCACCCCTCCACTTT. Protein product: CASSQQRSPLHF.

The CDR3 region is CASSRRQGRNTEAFF. The CDR3 region has the DNA TGTGCCAGCAGCAGAAGACAGGGACGAAACACTGAAGCTTTCTTT. The V call is TRBV7-2, the J call TRBJ1-1, with TRBD1 identical over 7 bases. Trimming took 5 bases from V and 2 from J; bases not matched to a gene: 8. The CDR3 loop spans 15 amino acids. The germline CDR1 and CDR2 sequences are SGHTA and FQGNSA.

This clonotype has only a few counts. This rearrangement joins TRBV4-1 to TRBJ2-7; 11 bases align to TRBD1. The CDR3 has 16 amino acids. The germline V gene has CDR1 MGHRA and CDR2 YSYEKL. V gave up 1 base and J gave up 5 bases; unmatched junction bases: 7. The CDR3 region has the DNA TGCGCCAGCAGCCAAGCGTGGACAGGGGGCCGCAACGAGCAGTACGTC. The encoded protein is CASSQAWTGGRNEQYV.

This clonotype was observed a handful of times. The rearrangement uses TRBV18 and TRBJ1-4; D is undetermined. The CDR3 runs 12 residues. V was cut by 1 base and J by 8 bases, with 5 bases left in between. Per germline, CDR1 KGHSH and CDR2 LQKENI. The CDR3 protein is CASSPRREKLFF. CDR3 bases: TGTGCCAGCTCACCACGGCGCGAAAAACTGTTTTTT.

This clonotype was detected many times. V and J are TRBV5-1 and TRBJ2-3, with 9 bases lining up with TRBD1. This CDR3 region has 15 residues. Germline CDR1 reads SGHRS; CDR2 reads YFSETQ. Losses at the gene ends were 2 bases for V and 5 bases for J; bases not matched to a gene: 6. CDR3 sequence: CASSLARTGVDTQYF. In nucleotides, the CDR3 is TGCGCCAGCAGCTTAGCCCGGACAGGGGTAGATACGCAGTATTTT.

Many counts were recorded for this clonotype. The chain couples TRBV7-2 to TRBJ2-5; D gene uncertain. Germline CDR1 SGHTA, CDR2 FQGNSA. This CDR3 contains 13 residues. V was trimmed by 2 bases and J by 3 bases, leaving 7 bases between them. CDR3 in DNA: TGTGCCAGCAGCTTAAGTTGGGAAGAGACCCAGTACTTC. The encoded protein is CASSLSWEETQYF.

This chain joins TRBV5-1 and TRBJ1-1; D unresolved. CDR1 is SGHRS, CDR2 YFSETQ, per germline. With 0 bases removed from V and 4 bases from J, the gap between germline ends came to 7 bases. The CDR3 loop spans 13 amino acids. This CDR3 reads CASSLVSATEAFF. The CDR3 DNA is TGCGCCAGCAGCTTGGTTAGTGCCACTGAAGCTTTCTTT.

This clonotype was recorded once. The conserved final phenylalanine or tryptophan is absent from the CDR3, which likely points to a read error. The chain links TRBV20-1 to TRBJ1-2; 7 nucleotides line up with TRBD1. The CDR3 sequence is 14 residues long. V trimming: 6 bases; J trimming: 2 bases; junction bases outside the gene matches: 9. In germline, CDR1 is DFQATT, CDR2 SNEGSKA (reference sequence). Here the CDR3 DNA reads TGCAGTGCCCCGGAGTCAGGGGGAAACTATGGCTACACCTTA. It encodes CSAPESGGNYGYTL.

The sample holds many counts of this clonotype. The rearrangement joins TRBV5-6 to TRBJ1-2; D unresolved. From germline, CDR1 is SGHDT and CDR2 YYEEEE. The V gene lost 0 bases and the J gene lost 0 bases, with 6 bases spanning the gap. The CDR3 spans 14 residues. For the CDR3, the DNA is TGTGCCAGCAGCTTGGCCCTCGCTAACTATGGCTACACCTTC. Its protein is CASSLALANYGYTF.

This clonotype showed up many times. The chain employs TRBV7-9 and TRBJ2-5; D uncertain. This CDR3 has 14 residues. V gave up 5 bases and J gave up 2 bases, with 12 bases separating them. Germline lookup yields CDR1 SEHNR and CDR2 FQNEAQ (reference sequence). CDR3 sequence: CASSPVTSQETQYF. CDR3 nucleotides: TGTGCCAGCAGCCCAGTGACATCTCAAGAGACCCAGTACTTC.